The source of this TCR beta chain is a study of cytomegalovirus exposure and HLA in healthy donors. The PCR was carried out with 60 Vbeta primers and 13 Jbeta primers. Some clones are missing from TCRdb's copy, which holds only in-frame ones; the method was immunoSEQ multiplex PCR. Seen here are around 70,000 clones, roughly 78% observed once, and the top ten hold 9% to 14%. Germline V lookup: CDR1 SNHLY, CDR2 FYNNEI. The V gene lost 7 bases and the J gene lost 0 bases, with 11 bases spanning the gap. The CDR3 spans 14 residues. This clone was counted a single time. This sequence joins TRBV2 and TRBJ2-3; D uncertain. This TCR was recovered from a woman aged 40 to 50 in good health and CMV-seropositive. Sequences were obtained from PBMCs. Written as DNA, the CDR3 is TGTGCCAGCATTCAGCGAACTAGCACAGATACGCAGTATTTT. Amino acid sequence: CASIQRTSTDTQYF.